There are a few counts of the clone carrying this T cell receptor beta chain. The source of the sample is a study of blood T cell repertoires in COVID-19. Original analysis: Reference gene primer amplification in the assay estimated nucleated cell counts. The repertoire was sequenced with immunoSEQ multiplex PCR; TCRdb's copy has only in-frame clones and lacks some. V and J calls and clone size are those listed in that table; D and trimming were worked out from the DNA. Of roughly 150,000 clones detected, around 79% appear once; the ten largest clones hold over 8.5%. Germline CDR1 SGHRS, CDR2 YFSETQ. The CDR3 length is 15 residues. Deletions cut 2 bases from V and 1 base from J, with 9 bases between.

The TCR was taken from a man between 50 and 59 years old with active or convalescent COVID-19. This sequence joins TRBV5-1 and TRBJ2-2; TRBD2 might be the D (6 bases). Sequenced sample: peripheral blood. The CDR3 region is CASSFSGGNTGELFF. DNA for the CDR3: TGCGCCAGCAGCTTTAGCGGAGGGAACACCGGGGAGCTGTTTTTT.